This paragraph reports one T cell receptor beta chain. CDR1 MDHEN and CDR2 SYDVKM come from the germline V gene. The CDR3 contains 13 residues. Trimming removed 1 base at V and 5 bases at J, with 9 bases between. These data belong to a study of blood T cell repertoires in COVID-19. Under the authors' procedure: Reference gene primer amplification gave nucleated cell count estimates. Produced via immunoSEQ multiplex PCR; TCRdb's table is partial and in-frame only. The V and J calls and clone size are taken from that table; D and trimming were inferred from the DNA. The data show roughly 390,000 clones, approximately 81% seen once.

This clonotype originated in a woman between 18 and 29 years old with acute or convalescent COVID-19. The specimen was peripheral blood. The gene calls are TRBV28 and TRBJ2-7; weak D call: TRBD2 (6 bases). The CDR3 loop is CASSLSLADEQYF. CDR3 bases: TGTGCCAGCAGTTTATCCTTAGCGGACGAGCAGTACTTC.